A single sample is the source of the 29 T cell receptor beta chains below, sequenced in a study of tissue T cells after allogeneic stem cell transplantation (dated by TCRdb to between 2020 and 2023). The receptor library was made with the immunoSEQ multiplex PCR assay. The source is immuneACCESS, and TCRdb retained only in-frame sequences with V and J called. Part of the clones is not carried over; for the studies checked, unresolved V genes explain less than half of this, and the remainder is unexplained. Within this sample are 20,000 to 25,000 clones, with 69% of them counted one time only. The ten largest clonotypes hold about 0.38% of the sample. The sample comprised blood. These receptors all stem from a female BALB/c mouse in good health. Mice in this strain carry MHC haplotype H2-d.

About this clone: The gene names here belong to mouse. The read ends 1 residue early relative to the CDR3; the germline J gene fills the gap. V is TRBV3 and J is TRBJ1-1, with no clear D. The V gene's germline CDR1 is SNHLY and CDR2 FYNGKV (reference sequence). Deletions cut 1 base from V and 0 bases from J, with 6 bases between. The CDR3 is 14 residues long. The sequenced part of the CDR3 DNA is TGTGCCAGCAGCTTAGACAGTGCAAACACAGAAGTCTTC. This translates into CASSLDSANTEVF. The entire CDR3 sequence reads CASSLDSANTEVFF.

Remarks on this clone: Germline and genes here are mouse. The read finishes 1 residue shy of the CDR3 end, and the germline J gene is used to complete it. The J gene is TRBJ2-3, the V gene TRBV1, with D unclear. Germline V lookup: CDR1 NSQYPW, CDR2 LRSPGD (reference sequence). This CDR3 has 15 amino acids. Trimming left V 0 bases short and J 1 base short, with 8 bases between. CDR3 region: CTCSADPGGAETLYF. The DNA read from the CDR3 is TGCACCTGCAGTGCAGATCCTGGTGGTGCAGAAACGCTGTAT.

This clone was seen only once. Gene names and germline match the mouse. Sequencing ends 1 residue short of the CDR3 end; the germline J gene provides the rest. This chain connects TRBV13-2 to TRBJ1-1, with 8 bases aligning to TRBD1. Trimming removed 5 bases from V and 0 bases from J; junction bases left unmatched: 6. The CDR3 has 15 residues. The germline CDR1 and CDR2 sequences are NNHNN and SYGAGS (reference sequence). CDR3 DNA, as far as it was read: TGTGCCAGCGGCTCAGGGGGCGCGGCAAACACAGAAGTCTTC. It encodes CASGSGGAANTEVF. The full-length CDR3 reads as CASGSGGAANTEVFF.

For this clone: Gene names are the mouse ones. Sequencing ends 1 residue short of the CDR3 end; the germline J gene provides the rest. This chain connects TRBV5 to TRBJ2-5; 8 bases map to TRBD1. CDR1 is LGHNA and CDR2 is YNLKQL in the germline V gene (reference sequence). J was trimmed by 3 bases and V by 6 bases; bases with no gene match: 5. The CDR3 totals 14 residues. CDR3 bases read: TGTGCCAGCAGTCACAGGGGGAGGCAAGACACCCAGTAC. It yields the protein CASSHRGRQDTQY. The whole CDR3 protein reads CASSHRGRQDTQYF.

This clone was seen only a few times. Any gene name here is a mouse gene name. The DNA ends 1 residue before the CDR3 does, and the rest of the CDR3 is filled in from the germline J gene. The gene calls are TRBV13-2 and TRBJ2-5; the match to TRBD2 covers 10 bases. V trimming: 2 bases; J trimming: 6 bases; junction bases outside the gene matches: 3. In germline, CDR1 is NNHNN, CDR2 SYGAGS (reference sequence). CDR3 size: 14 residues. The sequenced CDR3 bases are TGTGCCAGCGGTGAACCGGGACTGGGGGACACCCAGTAC. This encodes CASGEPGLGDTQY. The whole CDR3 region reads CASGEPGLGDTQYF.

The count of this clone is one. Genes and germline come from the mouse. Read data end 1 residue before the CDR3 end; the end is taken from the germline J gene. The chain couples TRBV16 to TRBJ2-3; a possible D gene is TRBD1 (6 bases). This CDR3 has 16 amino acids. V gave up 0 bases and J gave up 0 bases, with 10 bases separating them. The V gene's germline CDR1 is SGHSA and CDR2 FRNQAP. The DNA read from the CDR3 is TGTGCAAGCAGCTTAGATGGGACAACTAGTGCAGAAACGCTGTAT. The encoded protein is CASSLDGTTSAETLY. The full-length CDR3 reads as CASSLDGTTSAETLYF. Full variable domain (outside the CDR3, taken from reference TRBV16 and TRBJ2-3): NAGVIQTPRHKVTGKGQEATLWCEPISGHSAVFWYRQTIVQGLEFLTYFRNQAPIDDSGMPKERFSAQMPNQSHSTLKIQSTQPQDSAVYLCASSLDGTTSAETLYFGSGTRLTVL.

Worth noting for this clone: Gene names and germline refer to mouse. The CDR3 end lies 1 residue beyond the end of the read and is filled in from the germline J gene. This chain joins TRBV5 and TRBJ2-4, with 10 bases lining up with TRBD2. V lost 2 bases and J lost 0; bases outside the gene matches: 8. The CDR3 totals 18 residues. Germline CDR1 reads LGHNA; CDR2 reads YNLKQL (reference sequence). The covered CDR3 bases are TGTGCCAGCAGCCAAAACTGGGGGGGTTTAACTAGTCAAAACACCTTGTAC. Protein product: CASSQNWGGLTSQNTLY. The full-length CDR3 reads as CASSQNWGGLTSQNTLYF.

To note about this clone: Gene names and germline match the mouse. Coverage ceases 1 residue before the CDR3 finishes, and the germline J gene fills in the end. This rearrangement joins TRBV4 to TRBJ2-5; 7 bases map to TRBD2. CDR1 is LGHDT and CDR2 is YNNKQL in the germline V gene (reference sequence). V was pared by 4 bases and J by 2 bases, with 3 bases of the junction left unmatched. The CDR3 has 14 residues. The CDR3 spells CASSLLGSQDTQYF. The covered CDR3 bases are TGTGCCAGCAGCTTACTGGGGAGCCAAGACACCCAGTAC. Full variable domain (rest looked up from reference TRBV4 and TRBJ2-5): ETAVFQTPNYHVTQVGNEVSFNCKQTLGHDTMYWYKQDSKKLLKIMFSYNNKQLIVNETVPRRFSPQSSDKAHLNLRIKSVEPEDSAVYLCASSLLGSQDTQYFGPGTRLLVL.

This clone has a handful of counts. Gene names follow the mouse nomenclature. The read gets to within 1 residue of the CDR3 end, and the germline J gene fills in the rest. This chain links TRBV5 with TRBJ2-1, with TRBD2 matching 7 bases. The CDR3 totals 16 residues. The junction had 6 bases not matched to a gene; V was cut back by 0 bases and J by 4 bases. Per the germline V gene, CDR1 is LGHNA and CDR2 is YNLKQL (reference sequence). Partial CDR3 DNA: TGTGCCAGCAGCCAAGATCTCTGGACTGGATATGCTGAGCAGTTC. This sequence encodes CASSQDLWTGYAEQF. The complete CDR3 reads CASSQDLWTGYAEQFF.

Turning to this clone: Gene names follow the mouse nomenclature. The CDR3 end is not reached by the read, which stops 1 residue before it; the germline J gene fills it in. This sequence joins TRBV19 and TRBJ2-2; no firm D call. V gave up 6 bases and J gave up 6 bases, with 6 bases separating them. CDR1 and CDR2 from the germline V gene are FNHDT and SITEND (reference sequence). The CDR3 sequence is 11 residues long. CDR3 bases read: TGTGCCAGCACCGGACCCGGGCAGCTCTAC. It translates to CASTGPGQLY. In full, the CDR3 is CASTGPGQLYF.

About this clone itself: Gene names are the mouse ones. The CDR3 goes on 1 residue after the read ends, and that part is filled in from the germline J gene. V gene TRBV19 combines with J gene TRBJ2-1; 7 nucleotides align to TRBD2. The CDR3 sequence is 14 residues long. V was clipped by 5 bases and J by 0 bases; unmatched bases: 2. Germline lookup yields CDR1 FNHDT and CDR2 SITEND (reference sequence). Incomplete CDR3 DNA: TGTGCCAGCAGCCTGGGGGATAACTATGCTGAGCAGTTC. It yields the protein CASSLGDNYAEQF. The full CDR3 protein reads CASSLGDNYAEQFF.

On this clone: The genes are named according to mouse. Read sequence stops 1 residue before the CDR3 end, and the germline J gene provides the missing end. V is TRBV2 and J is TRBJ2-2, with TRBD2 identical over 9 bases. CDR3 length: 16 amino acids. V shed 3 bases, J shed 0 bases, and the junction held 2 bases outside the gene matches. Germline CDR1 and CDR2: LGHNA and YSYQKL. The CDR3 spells CASSHGTGSNTGQLYF. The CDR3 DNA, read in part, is TGTGCCAGCAGCCATGGGACTGGGTCAAACACCGGGCAGCTCTAC. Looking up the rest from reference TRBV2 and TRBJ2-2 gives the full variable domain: DPKIIQKPKYLVAVTGSEKILICEQYLGHNAMYWYRQSAKKPLEFMFSYSYQKLMDNQTASSRFQPQSSKKNHLDLQITALKPDDSATYFCASSHGTGSNTGQLYFGEGSKLTVL.

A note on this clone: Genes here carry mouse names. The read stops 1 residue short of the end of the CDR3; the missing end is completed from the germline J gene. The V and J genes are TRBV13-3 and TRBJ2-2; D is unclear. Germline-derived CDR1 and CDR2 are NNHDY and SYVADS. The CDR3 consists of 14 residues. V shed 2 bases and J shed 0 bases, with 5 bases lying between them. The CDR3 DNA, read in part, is TGTGCCAGCAGTGACAAAGCAAACACCGGGCAGCTCTAC. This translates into CASSDKANTGQLY. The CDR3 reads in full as CASSDKANTGQLYF.

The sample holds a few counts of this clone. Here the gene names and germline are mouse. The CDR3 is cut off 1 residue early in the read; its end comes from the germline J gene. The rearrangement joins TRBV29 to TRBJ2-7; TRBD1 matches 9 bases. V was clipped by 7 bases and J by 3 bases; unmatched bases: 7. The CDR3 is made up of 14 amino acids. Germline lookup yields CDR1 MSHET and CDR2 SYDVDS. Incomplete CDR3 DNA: TGTGCTAGCAACCCTCGGGACAGGGTCTATGAACAGTAC. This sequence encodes CASNPRDRVYEQY. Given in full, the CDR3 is CASNPRDRVYEQYF.

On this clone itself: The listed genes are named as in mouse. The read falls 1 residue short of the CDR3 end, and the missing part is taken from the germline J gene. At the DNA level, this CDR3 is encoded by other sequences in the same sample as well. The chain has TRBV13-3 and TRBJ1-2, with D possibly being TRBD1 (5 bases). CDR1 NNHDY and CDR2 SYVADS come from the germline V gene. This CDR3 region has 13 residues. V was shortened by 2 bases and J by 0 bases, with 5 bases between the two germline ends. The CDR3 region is CASSEQANSDYTF. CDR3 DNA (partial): TGTGCCAGCAGTGAACAGGCAAACTCCGACTACACC.

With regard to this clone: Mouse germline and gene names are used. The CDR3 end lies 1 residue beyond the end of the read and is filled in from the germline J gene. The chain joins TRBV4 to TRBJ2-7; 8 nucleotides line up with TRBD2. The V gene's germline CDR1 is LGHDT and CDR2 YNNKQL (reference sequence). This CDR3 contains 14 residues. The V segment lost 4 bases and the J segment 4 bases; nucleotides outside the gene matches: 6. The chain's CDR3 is CASSSLVGGYEQYF. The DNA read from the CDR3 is TGTGCCAGCAGCTCCCTGGTGGGGGGGTATGAACAGTAC.

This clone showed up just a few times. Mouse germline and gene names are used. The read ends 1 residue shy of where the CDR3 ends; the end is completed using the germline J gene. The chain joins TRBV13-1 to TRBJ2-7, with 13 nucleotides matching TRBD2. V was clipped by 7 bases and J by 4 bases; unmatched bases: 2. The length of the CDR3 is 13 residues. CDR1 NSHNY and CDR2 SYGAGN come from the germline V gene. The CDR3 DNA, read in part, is TGTGCCAGCCGGACTGGGGGGGCATATGAACAGTAC. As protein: CASRTGGAYEQY. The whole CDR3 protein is CASRTGGAYEQYF.

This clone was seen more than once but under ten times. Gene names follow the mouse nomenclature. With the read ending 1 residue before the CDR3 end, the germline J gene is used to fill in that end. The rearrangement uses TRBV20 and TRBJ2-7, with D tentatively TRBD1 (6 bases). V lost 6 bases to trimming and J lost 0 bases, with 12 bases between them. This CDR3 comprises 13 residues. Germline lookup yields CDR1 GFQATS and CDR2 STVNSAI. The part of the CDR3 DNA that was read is TGTGGTGCATGGGACAAAAACTCCTATGAACAGTAC. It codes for CGAWDKNSYEQY. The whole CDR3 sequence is CGAWDKNSYEQYF.

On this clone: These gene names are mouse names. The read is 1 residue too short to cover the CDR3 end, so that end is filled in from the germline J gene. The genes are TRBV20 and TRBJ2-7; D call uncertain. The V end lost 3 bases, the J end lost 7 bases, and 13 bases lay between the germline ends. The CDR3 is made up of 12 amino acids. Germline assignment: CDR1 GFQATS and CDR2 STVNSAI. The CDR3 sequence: CGARRAGLEQYF. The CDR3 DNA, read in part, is TGTGGTGCTAGACGTGCGGGGTTGGAACAGTAC.

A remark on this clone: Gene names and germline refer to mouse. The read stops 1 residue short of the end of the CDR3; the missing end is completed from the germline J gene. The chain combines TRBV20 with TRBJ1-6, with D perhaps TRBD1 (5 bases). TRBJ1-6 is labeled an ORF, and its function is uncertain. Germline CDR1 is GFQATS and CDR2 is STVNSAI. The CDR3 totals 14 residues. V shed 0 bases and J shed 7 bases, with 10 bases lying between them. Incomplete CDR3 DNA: TGTGGTGCTAGGGATGGGGGGAGGAATTCGCCCCTCTAC. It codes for CGARDGGRNSPLY. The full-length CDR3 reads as CGARDGGRNSPLYF.

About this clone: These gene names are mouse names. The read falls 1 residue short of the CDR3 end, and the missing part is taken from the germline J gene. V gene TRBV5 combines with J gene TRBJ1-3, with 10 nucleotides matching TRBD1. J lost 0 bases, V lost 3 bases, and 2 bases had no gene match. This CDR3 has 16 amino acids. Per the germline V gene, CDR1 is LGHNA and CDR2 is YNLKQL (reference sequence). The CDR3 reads CASSHGTGDSGNTLYF. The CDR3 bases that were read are TGTGCCAGCAGCCATGGGACAGGGGATTCTGGAAATACGCTCTAT.

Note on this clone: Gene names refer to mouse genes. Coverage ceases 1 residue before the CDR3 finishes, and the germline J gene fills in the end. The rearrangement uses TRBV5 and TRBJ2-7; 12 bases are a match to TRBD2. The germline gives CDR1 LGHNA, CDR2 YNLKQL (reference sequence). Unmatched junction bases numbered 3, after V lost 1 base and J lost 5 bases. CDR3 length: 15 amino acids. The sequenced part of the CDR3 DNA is TGTGCCAGCAGCCAAGCCGGGACTGGGGGGAATGAACAGTAC. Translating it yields CASSQAGTGGNEQY. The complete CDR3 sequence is CASSQAGTGGNEQYF.

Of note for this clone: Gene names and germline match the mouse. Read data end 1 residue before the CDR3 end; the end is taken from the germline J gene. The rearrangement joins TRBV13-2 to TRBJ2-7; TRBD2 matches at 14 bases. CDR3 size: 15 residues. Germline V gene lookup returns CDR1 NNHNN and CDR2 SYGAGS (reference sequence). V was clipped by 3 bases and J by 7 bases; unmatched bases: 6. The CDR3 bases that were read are TGTGCCAGCGGTGCGGGGACTGGGGGGGCGCTGGAACAGTAC. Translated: CASGAGTGGALEQY. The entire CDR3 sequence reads CASGAGTGGALEQYF.

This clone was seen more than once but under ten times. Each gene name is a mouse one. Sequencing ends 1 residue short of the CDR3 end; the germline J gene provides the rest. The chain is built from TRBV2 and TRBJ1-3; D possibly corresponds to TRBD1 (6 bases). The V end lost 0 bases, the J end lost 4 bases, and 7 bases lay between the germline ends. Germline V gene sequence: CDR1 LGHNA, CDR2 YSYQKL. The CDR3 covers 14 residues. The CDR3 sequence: CASSQDRGGNTLYF. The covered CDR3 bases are TGTGCCAGCAGCCAAGACAGGGGAGGAAATACGCTCTAT.

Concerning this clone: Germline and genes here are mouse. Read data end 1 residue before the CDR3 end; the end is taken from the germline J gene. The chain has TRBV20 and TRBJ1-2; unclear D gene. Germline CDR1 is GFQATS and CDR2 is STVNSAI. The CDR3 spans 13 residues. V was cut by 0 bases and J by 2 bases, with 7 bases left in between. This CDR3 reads CGARDRGNSDYTF. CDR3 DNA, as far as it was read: TGTGGTGCTAGGGATCGAGGGAACTCCGACTACACC.

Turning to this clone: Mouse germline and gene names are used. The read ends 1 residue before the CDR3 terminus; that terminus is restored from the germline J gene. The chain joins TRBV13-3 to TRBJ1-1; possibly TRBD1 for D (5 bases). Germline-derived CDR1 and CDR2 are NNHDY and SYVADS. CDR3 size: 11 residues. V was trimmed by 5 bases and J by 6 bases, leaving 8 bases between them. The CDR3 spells CASRSGSEVFF. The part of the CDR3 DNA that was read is TGTGCCAGCAGGTCAGGGTCAGAAGTCTTC.

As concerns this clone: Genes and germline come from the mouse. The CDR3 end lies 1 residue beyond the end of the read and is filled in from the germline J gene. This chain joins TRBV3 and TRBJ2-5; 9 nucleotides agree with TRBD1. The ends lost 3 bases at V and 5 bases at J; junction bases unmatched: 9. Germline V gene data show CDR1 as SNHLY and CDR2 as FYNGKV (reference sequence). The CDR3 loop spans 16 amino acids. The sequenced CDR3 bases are TGTGCCAGCAGCTTGTCGGACAGGGGAGAAGGAGACACCCAGTAC. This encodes CASSLSDRGEGDTQY. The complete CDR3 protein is CASSLSDRGEGDTQYF.

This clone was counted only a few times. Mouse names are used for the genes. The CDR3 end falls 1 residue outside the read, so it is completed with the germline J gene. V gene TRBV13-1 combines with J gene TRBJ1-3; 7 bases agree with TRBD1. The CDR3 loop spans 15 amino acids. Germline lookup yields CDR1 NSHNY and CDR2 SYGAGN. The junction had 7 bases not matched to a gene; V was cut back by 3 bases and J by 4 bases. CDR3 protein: CASSGRGQPGNTLYF. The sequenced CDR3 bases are TGTGCCAGCAGTGGAAGGGGACAGCCCGGAAATACGCTCTAT.

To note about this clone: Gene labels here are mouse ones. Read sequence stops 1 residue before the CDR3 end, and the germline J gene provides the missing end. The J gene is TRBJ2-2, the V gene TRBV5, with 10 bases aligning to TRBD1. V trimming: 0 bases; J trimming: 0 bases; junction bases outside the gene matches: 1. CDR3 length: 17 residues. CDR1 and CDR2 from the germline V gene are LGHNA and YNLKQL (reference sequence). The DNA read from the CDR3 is TGTGCCAGCAGCCAAGACGGGACAGGGGCAAACACCGGGCAGCTCTAC. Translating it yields CASSQDGTGANTGQLY. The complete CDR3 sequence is CASSQDGTGANTGQLYF.